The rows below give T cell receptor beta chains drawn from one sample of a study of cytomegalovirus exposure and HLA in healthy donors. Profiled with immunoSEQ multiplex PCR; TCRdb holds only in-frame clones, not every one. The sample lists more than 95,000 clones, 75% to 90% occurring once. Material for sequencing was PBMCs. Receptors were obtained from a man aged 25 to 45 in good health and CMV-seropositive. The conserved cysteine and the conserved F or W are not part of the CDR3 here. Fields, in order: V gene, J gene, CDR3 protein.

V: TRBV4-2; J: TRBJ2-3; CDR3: ASSQDPASGGLE
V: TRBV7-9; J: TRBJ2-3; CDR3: ASSPQGAWGTDTQY
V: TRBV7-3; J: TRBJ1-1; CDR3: ASSPTKRTEAF
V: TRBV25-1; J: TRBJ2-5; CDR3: ASSRSGGTKTQY
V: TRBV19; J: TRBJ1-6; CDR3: ASSIEISSPLH
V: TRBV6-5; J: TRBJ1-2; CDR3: ATGRGYGYT
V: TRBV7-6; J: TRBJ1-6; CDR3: ASSLAAINSPLH
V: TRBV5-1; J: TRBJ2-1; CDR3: ASIPPGGGEQF
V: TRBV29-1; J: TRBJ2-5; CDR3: SVGGEEETQY
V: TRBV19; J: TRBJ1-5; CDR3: ASSIGWGDRNQPQH
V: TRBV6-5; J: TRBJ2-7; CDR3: ASGSGAYEQY
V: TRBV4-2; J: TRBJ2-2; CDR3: ASSQADRGRPGELF
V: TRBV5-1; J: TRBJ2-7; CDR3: ASSLDGQYEQY
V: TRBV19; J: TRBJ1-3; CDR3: ASTDGTGVGNTIY
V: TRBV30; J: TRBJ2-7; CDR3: AWSRGSTYEQY
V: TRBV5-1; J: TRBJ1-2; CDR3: ASSIDRGHRGYT